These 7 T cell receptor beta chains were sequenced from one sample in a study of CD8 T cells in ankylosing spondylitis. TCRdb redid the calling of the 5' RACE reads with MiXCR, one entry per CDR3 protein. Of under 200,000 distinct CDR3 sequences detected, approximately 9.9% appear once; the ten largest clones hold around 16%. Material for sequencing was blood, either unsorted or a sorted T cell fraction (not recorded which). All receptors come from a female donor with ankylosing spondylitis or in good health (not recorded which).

The CDR3 loop is CASSYSITLPLGEQYF. The CDR3 coding sequence is TGTGCCAGCAGTTACTCGATCACGCTGCCCCTGGGAGAGCAGTACTTC. The J gene is TRBJ2-7, the V gene TRBV6-5; D gene uncertain. Germline V gene sequence: CDR1 MNHEY, CDR2 SVGAGI. The CDR3 is made up of 16 amino acids. Deletions cut 0 bases from V and 7 bases from J, with 19 bases between.

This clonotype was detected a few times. Here the CDR3 DNA reads TGTGCCAGCAGTTTATTAAGGGAACTTGGAGATACGCAGTATTTT. Protein sequence: CASSLLRELGDTQYF. The chain links TRBV12-3 or TRBV12-4 to TRBJ2-3; D not resolved. Trimming shortened V by 2 bases and J by 5 bases, and 14 bases separated the two germline ends. This CDR3 has 15 amino acids.

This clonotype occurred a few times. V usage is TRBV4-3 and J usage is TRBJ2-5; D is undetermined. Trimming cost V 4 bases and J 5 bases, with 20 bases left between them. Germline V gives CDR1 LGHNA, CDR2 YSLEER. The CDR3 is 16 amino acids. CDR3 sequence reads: CASSPQRSGVGETQYF. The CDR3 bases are TGCGCCAGCAGCCCACAAAGGAGTGGTGTTGGTGAGACCCAGTACTTC.

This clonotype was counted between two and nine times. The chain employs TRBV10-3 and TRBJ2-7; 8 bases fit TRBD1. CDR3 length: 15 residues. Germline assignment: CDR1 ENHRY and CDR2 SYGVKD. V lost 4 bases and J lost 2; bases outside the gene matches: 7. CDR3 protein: CAISGTGSETYEQYF. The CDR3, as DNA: TGTGCCATCAGTGGGACAGGGTCCGAAACCTACGAGCAGTACTTC.

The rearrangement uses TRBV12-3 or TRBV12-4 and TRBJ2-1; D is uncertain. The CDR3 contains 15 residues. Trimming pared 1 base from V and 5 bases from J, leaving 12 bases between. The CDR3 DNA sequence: TGTGCCAGCAGTTTAGTTCCCGAGACCCACAATGAGCAGTTCTTC. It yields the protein CASSLVPETHNEQFF.

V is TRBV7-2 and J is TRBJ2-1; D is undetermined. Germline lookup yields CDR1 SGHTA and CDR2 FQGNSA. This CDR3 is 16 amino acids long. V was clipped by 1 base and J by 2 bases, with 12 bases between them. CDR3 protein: CASSLGVGFPYNEQFF. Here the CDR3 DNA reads TGTGCCAGCAGCTTAGGGGTGGGCTTCCCCTACAATGAGCAGTTCTTC. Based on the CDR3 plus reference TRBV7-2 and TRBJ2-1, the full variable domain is GAGVSQSPSNKVTEKGKDVELRCDPISGHTALYWYRQSLGQGLEFLIYFQGNSAPDKSGLPSDRFSAERTGGSVSTLTIQRTQQEDSAVYLCASSLGVGFPYNEQFFGPGTRLTVL.

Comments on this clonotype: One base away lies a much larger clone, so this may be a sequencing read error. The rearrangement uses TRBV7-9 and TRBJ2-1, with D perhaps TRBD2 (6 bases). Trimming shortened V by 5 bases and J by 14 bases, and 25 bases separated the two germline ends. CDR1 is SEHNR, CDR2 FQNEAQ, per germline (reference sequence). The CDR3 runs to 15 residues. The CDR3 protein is CASSKYSYGETGEFF. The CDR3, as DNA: TGTGCCAGCAGCAAATATTCCTACGGTGAGACGGGGGAGTTCTTC.